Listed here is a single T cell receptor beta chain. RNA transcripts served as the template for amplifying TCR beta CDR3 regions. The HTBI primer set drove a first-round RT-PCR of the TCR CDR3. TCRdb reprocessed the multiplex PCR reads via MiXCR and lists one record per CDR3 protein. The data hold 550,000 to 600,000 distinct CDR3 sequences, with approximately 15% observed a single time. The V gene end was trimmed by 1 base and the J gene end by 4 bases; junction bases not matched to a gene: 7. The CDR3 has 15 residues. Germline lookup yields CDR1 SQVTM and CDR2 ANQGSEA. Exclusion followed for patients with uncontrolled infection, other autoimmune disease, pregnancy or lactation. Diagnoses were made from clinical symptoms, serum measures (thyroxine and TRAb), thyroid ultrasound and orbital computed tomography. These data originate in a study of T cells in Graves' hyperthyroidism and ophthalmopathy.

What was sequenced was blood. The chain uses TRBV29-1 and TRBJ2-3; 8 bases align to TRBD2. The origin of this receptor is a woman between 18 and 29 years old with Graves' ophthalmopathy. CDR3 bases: TGCAGCGTTGAAGGGGGAGCGGGAGAATCAGATACGCAGTATTTT. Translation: CSVEGGAGESDTQYF.